These 14 T cell receptor beta chains share one sample of origin, sequenced in a study of blood T cell repertoires in COVID-19. Measured with immunoSEQ multiplex PCR; TCRdb has only the in-frame clones, and not every one. The repertoire holds about 170,000 clones, roughly four fifths seen once, with 7.5% to 8% in the top ten. The source material was peripheral blood. These receptors originate from a man in his forties who had recovered from COVID-19.

This clone was observed a handful of times. The chain joins TRBV2 to TRBJ1-5; 8 nucleotides line up with TRBD1. With 6 bases clipped from V and 2 bases from J, the junction kept 9 bases outside the gene matches. This CDR3 has 16 residues. The germline CDR1 and CDR2 sequences are SNHLY and FYNNEI. The CDR3 sequence is CASRDRGVFGNQPQHF. CDR3 coding DNA: TGTGCCAGCAGAGACAGGGGCGTTTTCGGCAATCAGCCCCAGCATTTT.

The chain joins TRBV28 to TRBJ2-2, with TRBD1 matching 9 bases. Germline values: CDR1 MDHEN, CDR2 SYDVKM. The CDR3 sequence is 18 residues long. The ends lost 4 bases at V and 3 bases at J; junction bases unmatched: 12. The CDR3 spells CASSYGTGSIYDTGELFF. CDR3 coding DNA: TGTGCCAGCAGTTACGGGACAGGGTCGATTTACGACACCGGGGAGCTGTTTTTT.

The chain joins TRBV7-9 to TRBJ2-1; TRBD2 agrees at 9 bases. CDR1 is SEHNR, CDR2 FQNEAQ, per germline (reference sequence). Losses at the gene ends were 10 bases for V and 4 bases for J; bases not matched to a gene: 8. The CDR3 spans 14 residues. The CDR3 nucleotides are TGTGCCATCATCAGGACTAGCGTTTACAATGAGCAGTTCTTC. As protein: CAIIRTSVYNEQFF.

CDR3 DNA: TGTGCCAGCAGTTCCTGGTGGACAGGGGAGGGAAACACCATATATTTT. It specifies CASSSWWTGEGNTIYF. The chain employs TRBV28 and TRBJ1-3; 9 bases are shared with TRBD1. The germline V gene encodes CDR1 MDHEN and CDR2 SYDVKM. Trimming at V came to 4 bases and at J to 4 bases, leaving 8 bases not matched to a gene. The CDR3 has 16 amino acids.

This chain links TRBV6-5 with TRBJ2-7; possibly TRBD2 for D (5 bases). The germline gives CDR1 MNHEY, CDR2 SVGAGI. V lost 6 bases and J 7 bases, leaving 19 bases between the germline ends. The CDR3 consists of 14 residues. The CDR3 region has the DNA TGTGCCAGCAGCCAGACACCATCCGGGAATGAGCAGTACTTC. This encodes CASSQTPSGNEQYF.

The chain is built from TRBV4-3 and TRBJ2-5, with TRBD2 as a possible D gene (6 bases). The CDR3 covers 15 residues. Trimming pared 5 bases from V and 2 bases from J, leaving 15 bases between. Germline CDR1 and CDR2: LGHNA and YSLEER. The CDR3 coding sequence is TGCGCCAGCAGCGGGAGGACTCCCGGTCAAGAGACCCAGTACTTC. Its protein is CASSGRTPGQETQYF.

The chain uses TRBV10-3 and TRBJ2-5; 8 nucleotides line up with TRBD1. CDR3 size: 13 residues. Trimming removed 6 bases from V and 4 bases from J; junction bases left unmatched: 4. CDR1 ENHRY and CDR2 SYGVKD come from the germline V gene. The DNA for the CDR3 is TGTGCCATCAGGCCTACAGGGGGAGAGACCCAGTACTTC. Amino acids: CAIRPTGGETQYF.

This chain uses TRBV13 with TRBJ2-7; 8 nucleotides align to TRBD2. The CDR3 covers 18 residues. V gave up 0 bases and J gave up 7 bases; unmatched junction bases: 17. Per the germline V gene, CDR1 is PRHDT and CDR2 is FYEKMQ (reference sequence). The CDR3 spells CASSLGPSGGGALWEQYF. For the CDR3, the DNA is TGTGCCAGCAGCTTAGGGCCTTCCGGGGGGGGAGCCCTCTGGGAGCAGTACTTC.

The rearrangement links TRBV25-1 to TRBJ2-1; 12 bases match TRBD2. V gave up 5 bases and J gave up 0 bases; unmatched junction bases: 2. CDR1 and CDR2 (germline): MGHDK, SYGVNS. The CDR3 is made up of 16 amino acids. CDR3 sequence: CASSTTSGSSYNEQFF. The CDR3 nucleotides read TGTGCCAGCAGTACGACTAGCGGGAGCTCCTACAATGAGCAGTTCTTC.

The rearrangement joins TRBV11-1 to TRBJ1-3; D perhaps matches TRBD1 (5 bases). Germline V gene data show CDR1 as SGHAT and CDR2 as FQDESV (reference sequence). This CDR3 region has 14 residues. Trimming removed 4 bases at V and 2 bases at J, with 9 bases between. The CDR3 sequence is CASSSGFPGNTIYF. Written as DNA, the CDR3 is TGTGCCAGCAGCTCAGGGTTTCCTGGAAACACCATATATTTT. Combining the CDR3 with reference TRBV11-1 and TRBJ1-3 gives the whole variable domain EAEVAQSPRYKITEKSQAVAFWCDPISGHATLYWYRQILGQGPELLVQFQDESVVDDSQLPKDRFSAERLKGVDSTLKIQPAELGDSAMYLCASSSGFPGNTIYFGEGSWLTVV.

Relative to its sample, this clone is medium-sized. This chain connects TRBV7-9 to TRBJ2-1; D remains ambiguous. Germline V gives CDR1 SEHNR, CDR2 FQNEAQ (reference sequence). CDR3 length: 13 residues. Trimming stripped 1 base from V and 10 bases from J, with 11 bases between. The CDR3, as DNA: TGTGCCAGCAGCTTAGTCGCGGTGACCGAGCAGTTCTTC. As protein: CASSLVAVTEQFF.

The V and J genes are TRBV30 and TRBJ2-5; D could derive from TRBD1 or TRBD2 (5 bases each). The V and J ends lost 5 bases and 5 bases respectively, with 15 bases between them. Germline CDR1 GTSNPN, CDR2 SVGIG (reference sequence). The CDR3 loop spans 13 amino acids. The DNA for the CDR3 is TGTGCCTGGGGGGACGGGGTCTTGGAGACCCAGTACTTC. This gives the protein CAWGDGVLETQYF.

V gene TRBV7-2 combines with J gene TRBJ2-1; no firm D call. V gave up 5 bases and J gave up 12 bases, with 17 bases separating them. The CDR3 spans 13 residues. CDR1 is SGHTA and CDR2 is FQGNSA in the germline V gene. The CDR3: CASSPDPDSLQFF. Here the CDR3 DNA reads TGTGCCAGCAGCCCCGACCCCGACTCTCTGCAGTTCTTC.

This rearrangement joins TRBV7-3 to TRBJ2-7; 10 bases agree with TRBD1. The length of the CDR3 is 16 residues. Germline CDR1 is SGHTA and CDR2 is FQGTGA. The J segment lost 3 bases and the V segment lost 5 bases, leaving 10 bases of the junction unmatched. This chain's CDR3 is CASSPYGGQGNYEQYF. The CDR3 bases are TGTGCCAGCAGCCCTTATGGGGGACAGGGGAACTACGAGCAGTACTTC.